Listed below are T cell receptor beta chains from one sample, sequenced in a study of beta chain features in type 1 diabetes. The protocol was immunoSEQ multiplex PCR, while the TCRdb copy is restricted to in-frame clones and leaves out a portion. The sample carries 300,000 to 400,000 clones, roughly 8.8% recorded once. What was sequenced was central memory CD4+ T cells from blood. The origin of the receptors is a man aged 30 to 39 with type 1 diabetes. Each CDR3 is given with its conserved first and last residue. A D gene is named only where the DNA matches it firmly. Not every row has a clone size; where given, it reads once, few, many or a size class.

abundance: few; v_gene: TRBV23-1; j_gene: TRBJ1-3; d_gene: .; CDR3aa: CASFSQGRPNSGNTIYF; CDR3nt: TGCGCCAGCTTTAGTCAAGGACGCCCGAACTCTGGAAACACCATATATTTT
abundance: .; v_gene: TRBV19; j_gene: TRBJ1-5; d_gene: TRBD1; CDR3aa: CASSRPGQGPSQASNQPQHF; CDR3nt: TGTGCCAGTAGCCGACCGGGACAGGGGCCTTCTCAGGCTAGCAATCAGCCCCAGCATTTT
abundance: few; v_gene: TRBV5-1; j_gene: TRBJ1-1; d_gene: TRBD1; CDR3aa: CASSLSGGDTEAFF; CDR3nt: TGCGCCAGCAGCTTGTCAGGGGGCGACACTGAAGCTTTCTTT
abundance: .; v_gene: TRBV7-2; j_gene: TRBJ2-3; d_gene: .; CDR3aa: CASSLPNTDTQYF; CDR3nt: TGTGCCAGCAGCTTACCGAACACAGATACGCAGTATTTT
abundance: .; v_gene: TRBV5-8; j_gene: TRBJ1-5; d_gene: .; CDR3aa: CASSWGSQPQHF; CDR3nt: TGTGCCAGCAGCTGGGGATCTCAGCCCCAGCATTTT
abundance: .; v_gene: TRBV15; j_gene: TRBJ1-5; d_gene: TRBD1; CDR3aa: CATSRDRVNQPQHF; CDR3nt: TGTGCCACCAGCAGGGACAGGGTAAATCAGCCCCAGCATTTT
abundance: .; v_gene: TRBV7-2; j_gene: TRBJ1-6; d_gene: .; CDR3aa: CASSLTGYSPLHF; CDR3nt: TGTGCCAGCAGCTTAACAGGGTATTCACCCCTCCACTTT
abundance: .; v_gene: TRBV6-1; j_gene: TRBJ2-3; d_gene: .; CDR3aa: CASGGPVADTQYF; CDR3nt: TGTGCCAGCGGGGGGCCTGTCGCAGATACGCAGTATTTT
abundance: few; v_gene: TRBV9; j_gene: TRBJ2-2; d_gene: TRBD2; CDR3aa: CASSVGLAGVLFF; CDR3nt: TGTGCCAGCAGCGTAGGTCTAGCGGGGGTTCTGTTTTTT
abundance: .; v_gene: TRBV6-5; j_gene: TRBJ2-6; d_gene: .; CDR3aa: CASSETSGANVLTF; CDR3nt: TGTGCCAGCAGTGAGACCTCTGGGGCCAACGTCCTGACTTTC
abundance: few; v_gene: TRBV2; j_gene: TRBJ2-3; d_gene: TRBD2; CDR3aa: CASSGGLAVTDTQYF; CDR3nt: TGTGCCAGCAGTGGCGGACTAGCGGTCACAGATACGCAGTATTTT
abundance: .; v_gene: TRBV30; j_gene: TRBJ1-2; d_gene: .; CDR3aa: CAYLTDSNYGYTF; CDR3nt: TGTGCCTACCTGACAGACTCTAACTATGGCTACACCTTC
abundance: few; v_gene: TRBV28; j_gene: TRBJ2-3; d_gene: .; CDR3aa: CASSPQQVSDTQYF; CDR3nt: TGTGCCAGCAGTCCCCAACAGGTCTCGGATACGCAGTATTTT
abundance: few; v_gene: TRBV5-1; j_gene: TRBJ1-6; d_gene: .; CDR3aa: CASSLATLKYSPLHF; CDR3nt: TGCGCCAGCAGCTTGGCTACACTGAAGTATTCACCCCTCCACTTT
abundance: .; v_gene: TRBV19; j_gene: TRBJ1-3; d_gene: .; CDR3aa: CASGRDSGNTIYF; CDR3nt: TGTGCCAGCGGACGAGACTCTGGAAACACCATATATTTT
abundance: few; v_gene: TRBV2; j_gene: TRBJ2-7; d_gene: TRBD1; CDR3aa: CASSTQGTGSEEQYF; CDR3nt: TGTGCCAGCAGTACACAGGGGACAGGGTCGGAAGAGCAGTACTTC
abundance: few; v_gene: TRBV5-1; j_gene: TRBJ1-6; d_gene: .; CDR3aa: CASSSKGGNSPLHF; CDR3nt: TGCGCCAGCAGCAGCAAGGGCGGAAATTCACCCCTCCACTTT
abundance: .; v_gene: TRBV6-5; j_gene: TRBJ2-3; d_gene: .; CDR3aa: CASSTRQGLRRYF; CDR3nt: TGTGCCAGCAGTACCCGTCAGGGGTTGAGGAGGTATTTT
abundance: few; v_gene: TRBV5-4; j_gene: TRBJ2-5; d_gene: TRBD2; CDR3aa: CASSLETSGGETQYF; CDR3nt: TGTGCCAGCAGCTTGGAGACTAGCGGGGGGGAGACCCAGTACTTC
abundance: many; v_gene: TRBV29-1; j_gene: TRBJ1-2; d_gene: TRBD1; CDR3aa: CSVERTGTGYTF; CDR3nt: TGCAGCGTTGAACGGACAGGAACCGGCTACACCTTC
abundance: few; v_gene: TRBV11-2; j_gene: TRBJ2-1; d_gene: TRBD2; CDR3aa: CASSWGTSASYNEQFF; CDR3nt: TGTGCCAGCAGCTGGGGGACTAGCGCTTCCTACAATGAGCAGTTCTTC
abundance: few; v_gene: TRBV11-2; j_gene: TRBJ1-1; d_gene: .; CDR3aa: CASSLNHEAFF; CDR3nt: TGTGCCAGCAGCCTTAATCATGAAGCTTTCTTT
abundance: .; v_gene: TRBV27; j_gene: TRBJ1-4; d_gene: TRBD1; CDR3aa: CASGDRFNEKLFF; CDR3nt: TGTGCCAGCGGGGACAGGTTTAATGAAAAACTGTTTTTT
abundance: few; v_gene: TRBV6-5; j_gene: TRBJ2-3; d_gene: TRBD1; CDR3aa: CATQGTATDTQYF; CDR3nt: TGTGCCACGCAAGGGACAGCCACAGATACGCAGTATTTT
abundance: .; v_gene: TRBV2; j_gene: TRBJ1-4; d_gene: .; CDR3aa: CASSVGGESNEKLFF; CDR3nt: TGTGCCAGCAGCGTAGGGGGGGAGTCTAATGAAAAACTGTTTTTT
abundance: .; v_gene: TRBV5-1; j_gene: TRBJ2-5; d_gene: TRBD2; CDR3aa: CASEPGGGETQYF; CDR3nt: TGCGCCAGCGAACCGGGGGGTGGCGAGACCCAGTACTTC
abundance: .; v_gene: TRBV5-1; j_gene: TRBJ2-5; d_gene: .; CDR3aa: CASSFRVGETQYF; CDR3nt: TGCGCCAGCAGCTTCCGGGTCGGGGAGACCCAGTACTTC
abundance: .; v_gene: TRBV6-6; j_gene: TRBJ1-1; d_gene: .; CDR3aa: CASSRGTPAEAFF; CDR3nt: TGTGCCAGCAGCCGAGGGACACCGGCTGAAGCTTTCTTT
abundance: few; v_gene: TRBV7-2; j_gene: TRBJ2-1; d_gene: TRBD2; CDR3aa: CASKLAGYNEQFF; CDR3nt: TGTGCCAGCAAGCTAGCGGGGTACAATGAGCAGTTCTTC
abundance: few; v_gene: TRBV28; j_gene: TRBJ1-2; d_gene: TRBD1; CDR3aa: CASSLGQATYGYTF; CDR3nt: TGTGCCAGCAGCCTCGGACAGGCTACGTATGGCTACACCTTC
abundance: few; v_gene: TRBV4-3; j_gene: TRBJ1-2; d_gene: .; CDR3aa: CASSQGQGDGYTF; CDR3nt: TGCGCCAGCAGCCAAGGGCAGGGCGATGGCTACACCTTC
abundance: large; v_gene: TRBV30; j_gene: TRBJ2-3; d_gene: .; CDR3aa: CAWKRSDTQYF; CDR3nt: TGTGCCTGGAAAAGGTCAGATACGCAGTATTTT
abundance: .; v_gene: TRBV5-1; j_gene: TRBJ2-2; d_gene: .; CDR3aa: CASSQSGPNTGELFF; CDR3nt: TGCGCCAGCAGCCAAAGTGGACCGAACACCGGGGAGCTGTTTTTT
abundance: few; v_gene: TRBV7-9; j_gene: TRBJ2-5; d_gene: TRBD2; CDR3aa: CASTRTSEGETQYF; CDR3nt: TGTGCCAGCACCCGGACTAGCGAGGGAGAGACCCAGTACTTC
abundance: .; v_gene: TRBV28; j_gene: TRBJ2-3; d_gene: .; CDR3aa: CASSLWGGTDTQYF; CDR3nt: TGTGCCAGCAGTTTATGGGGGGGCACAGATACGCAGTATTTT
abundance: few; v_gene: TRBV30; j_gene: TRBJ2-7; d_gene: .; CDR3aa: CAWSDPGLSSYEQYF; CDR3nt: TGTGCCTGGAGTGACCCAGGGCTGTCCTCCTACGAGCAGTACTTC
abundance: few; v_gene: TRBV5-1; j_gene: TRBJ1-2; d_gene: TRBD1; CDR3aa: CASSSGTAGHGYTF; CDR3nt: TGCGCCAGCAGCTCGGGGACAGCGGGTCATGGCTACACCTTC
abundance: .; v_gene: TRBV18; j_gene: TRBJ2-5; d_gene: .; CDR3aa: CASSPRGGTEETQYF; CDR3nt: TGTGCCAGCTCACCACGCGGCGGGACTGAGGAGACCCAGTACTTC
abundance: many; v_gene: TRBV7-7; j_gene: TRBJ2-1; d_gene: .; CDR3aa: CASSLGTSLNEQFF; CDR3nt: TGTGCTAGCAGCTTAGGCACTAGCCTCAATGAGCAGTTCTTC
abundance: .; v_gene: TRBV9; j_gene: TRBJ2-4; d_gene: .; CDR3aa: CASSVGSFEGDIQYF; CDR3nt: TGTGCCAGCAGCGTAGGTTCCTTTGAGGGGGACATTCAGTACTTC
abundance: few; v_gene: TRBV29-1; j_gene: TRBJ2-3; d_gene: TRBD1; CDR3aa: CSVDSARGPDTQYF; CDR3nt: TGCAGCGTTGATAGCGCCAGGGGGCCTGATACGCAGTATTTT
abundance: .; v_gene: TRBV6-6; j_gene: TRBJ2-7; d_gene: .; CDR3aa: CASSYRDYEQYF; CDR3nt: TGTGCCAGCAGTTACCGGGACTACGAGCAGTACTTC
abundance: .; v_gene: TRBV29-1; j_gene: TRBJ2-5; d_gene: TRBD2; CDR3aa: CSVEVGLAGTQYF; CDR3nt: TGCAGCGTTGAGGTCGGACTAGCCGGGACCCAGTACTTC
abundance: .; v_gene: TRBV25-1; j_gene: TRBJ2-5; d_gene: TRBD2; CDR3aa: CASSESEAGDWTQYF; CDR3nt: TGTGCCAGCAGTGAATCAGAGGCGGGGGACTGGACCCAGTACTTC
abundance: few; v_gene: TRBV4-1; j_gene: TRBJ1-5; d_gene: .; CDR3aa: CASSPEGGQRYQPQHF; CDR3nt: TGCGCCAGCAGCCCAGAAGGCGGACAGCGATATCAGCCCCAGCATTTT
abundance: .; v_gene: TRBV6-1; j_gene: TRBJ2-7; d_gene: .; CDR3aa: CASLGGRIHEQYF; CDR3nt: TGTGCCAGCCTTGGGGGGAGGATCCACGAGCAGTACTTC
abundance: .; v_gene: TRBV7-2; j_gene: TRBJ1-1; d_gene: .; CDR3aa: CASSRGNTEAFF; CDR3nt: TGTGCCAGCAGCCGGGGGAACACTGAAGCTTTCTTT
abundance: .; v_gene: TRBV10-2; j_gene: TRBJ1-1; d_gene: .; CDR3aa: CASSAGFGNTEAFF; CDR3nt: TGCGCCAGCAGCGCAGGATTCGGGAACACTGAAGCTTTCTTT
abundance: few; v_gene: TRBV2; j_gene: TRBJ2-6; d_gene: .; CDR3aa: CASSGTPGAGANVLTF; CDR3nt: TGTGCCAGCAGTGGGACCCCGGGGGCAGGGGCCAACGTCCTGACTTTC